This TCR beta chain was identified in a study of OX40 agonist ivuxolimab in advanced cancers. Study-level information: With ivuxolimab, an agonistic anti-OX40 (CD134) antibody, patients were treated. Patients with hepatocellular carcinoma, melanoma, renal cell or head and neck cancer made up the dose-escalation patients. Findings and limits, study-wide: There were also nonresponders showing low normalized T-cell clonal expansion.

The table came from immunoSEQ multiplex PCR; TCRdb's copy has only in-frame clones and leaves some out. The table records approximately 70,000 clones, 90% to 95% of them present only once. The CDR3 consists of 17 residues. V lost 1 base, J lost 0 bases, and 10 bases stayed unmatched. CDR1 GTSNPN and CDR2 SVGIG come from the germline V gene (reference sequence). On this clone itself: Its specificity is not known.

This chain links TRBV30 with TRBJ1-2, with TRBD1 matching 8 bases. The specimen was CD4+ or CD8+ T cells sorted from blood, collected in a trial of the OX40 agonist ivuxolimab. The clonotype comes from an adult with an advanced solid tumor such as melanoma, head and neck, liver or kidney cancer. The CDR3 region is CAWSELPRTGTNYGYTF. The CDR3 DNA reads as TGTGCCTGGAGTGAACTCCCCCGGACAGGGACTAACTATGGCTACACCTTC.